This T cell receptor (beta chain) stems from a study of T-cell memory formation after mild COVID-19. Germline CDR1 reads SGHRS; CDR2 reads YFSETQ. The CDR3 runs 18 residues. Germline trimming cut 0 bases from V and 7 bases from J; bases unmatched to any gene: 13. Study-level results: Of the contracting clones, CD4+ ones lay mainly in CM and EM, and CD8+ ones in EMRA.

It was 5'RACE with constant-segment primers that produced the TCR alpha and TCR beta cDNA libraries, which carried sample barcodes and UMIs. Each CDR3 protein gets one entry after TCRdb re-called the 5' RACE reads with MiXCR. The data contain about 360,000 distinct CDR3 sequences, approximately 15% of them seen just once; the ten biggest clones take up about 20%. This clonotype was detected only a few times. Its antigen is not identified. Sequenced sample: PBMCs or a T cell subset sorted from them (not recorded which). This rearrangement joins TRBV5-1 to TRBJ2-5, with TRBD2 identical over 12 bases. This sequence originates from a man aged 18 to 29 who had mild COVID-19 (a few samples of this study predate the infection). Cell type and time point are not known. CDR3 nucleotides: TGCGCCAGCAGCTTGGACGCTAGCGGGGGGGCAAGGGCAGTGACCCAGTACTTC. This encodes CASSLDASGGARAVTQYF.